This T cell receptor beta chain derives from a study of blood T cells in healthy people across ages. As for the study in general: Capture by template switching was about one barcoded beta molecule per two T cells. The study's findings and limits: Estimates based on one million T cells were treated as lower bounds.

RNA extraction gave at least 5.5 micrograms of total RNA per sample. CDR1 is SGHVS and CDR2 is FQNEAQ in the germline V gene. The CDR3 sequence is 19 residues long. V gave up 5 bases and J gave up 0 bases; unmatched junction bases: 13. Worth noting for this clonotype: Its antigen is still unknown.

A second about 6 to 11 cycle PCR used barcoded and J-beta primers. Every cDNA molecule bore a tag from a template-switch adaptor containing 12 random nucleotides. TCRdb called the 5' RACE reads again in MiXCR, with one record for every CDR3 protein. The sample includes over 1,200,000 distinct CDR3 sequences, around 55% of them seen just once. Sequencing input: blood. The receptor was isolated from a man between 18 and 35 years old in good health. The chain recombines TRBV7-8 with TRBJ2-6; TRBD1 agrees at 7 bases. DNA for the CDR3: TGTGCCAGCAGCGCCGGGACAGCCGTATTCGGCTCTGGGGCCAACGTCCTGACTTTC. Translation gives CASSAGTAVFGSGANVLTF. The whole variable domain, remainder taken from reference TRBV7-8 and TRBJ2-6, is GAGVSQSPRYKVAKRGQDVALRCDPISGHVSLFWYQQALGQGPEFLTYFQNEAQLDKSGLPSDRFFAERPEGSVSTLKIQRTQQEDSAVYLCASSAGTAVFGSGANVLTFGAGSRLTVL.